This T cell receptor beta chain was documented in a study of blood T cell repertoires in COVID-19. Study summary: Sites in the United States, Italy and Spain provided acute and convalescent COVID-19 samples. Sample material is recorded as cDNA or gDNA derived from T cells, B-cell-depleted T cells, or PBMCs.

In the original workflow: Amplification with reference gene primers provided the estimates of nucleated cell counts. Produced via immunoSEQ multiplex PCR; TCRdb's table is partial and in-frame only. Clone size and V and J calls were adopted from that table, with D and trimming inferred from the DNA. Of about 98,000 clones in the sample, about four fifths were seen once. The V end was cut by 1 base, the J end by 8 bases, with 8 bases between. CDR1 and CDR2 (germline): LNHDA, SQIVND (reference sequence). The CDR3 length is 12 residues. Sequencing input: peripheral blood. This clonotype was sampled from an elderly man with acute or convalescent COVID-19. The genes are TRBV19 and TRBJ1-2, with D uncertain. This chain's CDR3 is CASSIAVGGYTF. The CDR3 nucleotides read TGTGCCAGTAGTATAGCGGTCGGGGGCTACACCTTC.